Sequencing of this T cell receptor beta chain was carried out in a study of vaccination effects on CD4 cells after COVID-19. Study-wide background: Within the ViraFEST assay, antigen-specific CD4+ T cells underwent expansion with viral peptide pools prior to sequencing.

Subsequent to about 10 days of culture, CD4+ T cells were isolated. Two-dose vaccination with either BNT162b2 or mRNA-1273 was given to the participants. Negative nucleocapsid antibody tests before and after vaccination confirmed no previous SARS-CoV-2 infection. A half-medium replacement with IL-2 medium was carried out on days 3 and 7. Using immunoSEQ multiplex PCR, the repertoire was profiled, and TCRdb retains in-frame clones only, with some absent. Of about 40,000 clones listed, around 73% are singletons. In the case of this clone: Antigen specificity is unknown.

The sample in question was CD4+ T cells from PBMCs cultured without peptide, obtained after COVID-19 vaccination. This TCR was recovered from a human donor who received a COVID-19 vaccine.

CDR3 sequence: CASSPGSTPVNTEAFF. The CDR3 region has the DNA TGCGCCAGCAGCCCCGGGTCAACTCCCGTGAACACTGAAGCTTTCTTT. The chain couples TRBV5-1 to TRBJ1-1; no definite D call. Between the trimmed V and J ends, which lost 4 bases and 0 bases, there was a span of 16 bases. The CDR3 has 16 residues. Germline V CDR1 and CDR2: SGHRS, YFSETQ. The full variable domain, in which reference TRBV5-1 and TRBJ1-1 provide the parts outside the CDR3, is KAGVTQTPRYLIKTRGQQVTLSCSPISGHRSVSWYQQTPGQGLQFLFEYFSETQRNKGNFPGRFSGRQFSNSRSEMNVSTLELGDSALYLCASSPGSTPVNTEAFFGQGTRLTVV.